The entry below describes one TCR beta chain. Its antigen is not identified. Data came from immunoSEQ multiplex PCR; TCRdb stores just in-frame clones and leaves some out. The sample has 150,000 to 160,000 clones, around nine tenths seen once. The CDR3 has 16 amino acids. The V gene's germline CDR1 is MDHEN and CDR2 SYDVKM. V was pared by 4 bases and J by 1 base, with 15 bases between. This entry comes from a study of T cell responses to AZD1222 COVID-19 vaccine. General study results and limits: White British people made up most donors, females outnumbered males, and clonal diversity was possibly underestimated.

The source was peripheral blood, collected 28 days after the second AZD1222 dose. The genes are TRBV28 and TRBJ2-3; tentatively, D is TRBD1 (5 bases). The sequence derives from an adult who received the AZD1222 COVID-19 vaccine. CDR3 sequence reads: CASSSPQGQGTDTQYF. The CDR3 DNA is TGTGCCAGCAGTTCCCCCCAGGGTCAAGGCACAGATACGCAGTATTTT.